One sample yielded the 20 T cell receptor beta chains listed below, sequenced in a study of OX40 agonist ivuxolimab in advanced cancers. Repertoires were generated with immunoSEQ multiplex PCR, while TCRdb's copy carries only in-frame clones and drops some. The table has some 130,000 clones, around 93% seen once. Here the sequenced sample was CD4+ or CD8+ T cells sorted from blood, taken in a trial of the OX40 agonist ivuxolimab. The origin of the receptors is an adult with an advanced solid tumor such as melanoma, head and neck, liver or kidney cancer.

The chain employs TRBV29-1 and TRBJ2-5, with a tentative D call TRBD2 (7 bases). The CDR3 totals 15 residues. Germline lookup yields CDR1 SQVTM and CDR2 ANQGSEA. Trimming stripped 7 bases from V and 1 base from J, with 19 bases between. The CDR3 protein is CSGSRGGTFQETQYF. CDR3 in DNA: TGCAGCGGTAGTAGGGGGGGAACGTTCCAAGAGACCCAGTACTTC.

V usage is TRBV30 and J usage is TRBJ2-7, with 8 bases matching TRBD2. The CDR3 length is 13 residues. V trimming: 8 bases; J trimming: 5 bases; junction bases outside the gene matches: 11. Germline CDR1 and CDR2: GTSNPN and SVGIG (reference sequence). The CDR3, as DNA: TGTGCCGGGGATAGCGGGACTTTAGACGAGCAGTACTTC. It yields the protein CAGDSGTLDEQYF. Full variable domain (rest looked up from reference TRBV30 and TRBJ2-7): SQTIHQWPATLVQPVGSPLSLECTVEGTSNPNLYWYRQAAGRGLQLLFYSVGIGQISSEVPQNLSASRPQDRQFILSSKKLLLSDSGFYLCAGDSGTLDEQYFGPGTRLTVT.

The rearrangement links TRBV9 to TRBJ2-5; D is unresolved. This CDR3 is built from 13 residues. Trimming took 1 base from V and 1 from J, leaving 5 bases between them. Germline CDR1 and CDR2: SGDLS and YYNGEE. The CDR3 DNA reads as TGTGCCAGCAGCGTACCTCCCCAAGAGACCCAGTACTTC. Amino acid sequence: CASSVPPQETQYF.

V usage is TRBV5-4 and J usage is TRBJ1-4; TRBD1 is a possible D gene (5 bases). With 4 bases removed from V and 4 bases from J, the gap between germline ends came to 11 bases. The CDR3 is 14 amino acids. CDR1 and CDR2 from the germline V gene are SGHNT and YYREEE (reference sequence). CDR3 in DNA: TGTGCCAGCAGCCGCGGGACGAATAATGAAAAACTGTTTTTT. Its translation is CASSRGTNNEKLFF.

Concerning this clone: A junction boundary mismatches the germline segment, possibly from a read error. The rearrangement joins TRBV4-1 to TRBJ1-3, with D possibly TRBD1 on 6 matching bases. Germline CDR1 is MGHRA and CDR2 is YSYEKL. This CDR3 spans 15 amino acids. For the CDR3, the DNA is TGCGCCAGCAGCCGCAGCATTTCAGGGGAGAACACCGTATATTTT. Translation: CASSRSISGENTVYF.

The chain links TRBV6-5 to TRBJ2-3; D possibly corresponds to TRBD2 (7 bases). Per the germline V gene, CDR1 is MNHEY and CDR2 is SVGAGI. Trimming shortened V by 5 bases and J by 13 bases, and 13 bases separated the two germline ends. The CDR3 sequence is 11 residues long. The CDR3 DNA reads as TGTGCCAGCAGTGAACAAGGGGGGGAGTATTTT. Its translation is CASSEQGGEYF.

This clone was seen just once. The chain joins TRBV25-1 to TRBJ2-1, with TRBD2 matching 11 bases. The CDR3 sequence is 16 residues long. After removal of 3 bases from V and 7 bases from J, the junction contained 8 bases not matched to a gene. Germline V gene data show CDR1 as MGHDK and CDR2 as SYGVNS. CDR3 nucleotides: TGTGCCAGCAGTGATAGCGGGAGGGCCTCTGTGAATGAGCAGTTCTTC. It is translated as CASSDSGRASVNEQFF.

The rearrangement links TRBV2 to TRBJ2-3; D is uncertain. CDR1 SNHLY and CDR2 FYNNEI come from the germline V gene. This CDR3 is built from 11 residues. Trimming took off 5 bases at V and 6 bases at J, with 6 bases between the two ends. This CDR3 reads CASSSFDTQYF. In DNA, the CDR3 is TGTGCCAGCAGTTCTTTTGATACGCAGTATTTT.

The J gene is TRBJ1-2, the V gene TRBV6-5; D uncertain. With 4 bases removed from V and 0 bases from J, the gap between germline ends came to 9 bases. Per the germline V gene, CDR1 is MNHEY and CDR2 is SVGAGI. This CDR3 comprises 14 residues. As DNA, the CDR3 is TGTGCCAGCAGTTCGGCCAGTACTAACTATGGCTACACCTTC. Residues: CASSSASTNYGYTF.

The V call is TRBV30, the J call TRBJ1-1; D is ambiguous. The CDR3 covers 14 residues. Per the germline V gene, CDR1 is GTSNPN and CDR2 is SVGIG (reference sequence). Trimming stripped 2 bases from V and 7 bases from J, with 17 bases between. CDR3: CAWSPPWVGDEAFF. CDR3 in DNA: TGTGCCTGGAGTCCACCTTGGGTGGGCGATGAAGCTTTCTTT.

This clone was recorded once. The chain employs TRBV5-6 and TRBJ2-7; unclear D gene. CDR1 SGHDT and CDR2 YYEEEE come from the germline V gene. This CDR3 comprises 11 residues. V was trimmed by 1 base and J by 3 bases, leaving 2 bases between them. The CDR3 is CASSLHYEQYF. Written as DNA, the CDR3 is TGTGCCAGCAGCTTGCACTACGAGCAGTACTTC.

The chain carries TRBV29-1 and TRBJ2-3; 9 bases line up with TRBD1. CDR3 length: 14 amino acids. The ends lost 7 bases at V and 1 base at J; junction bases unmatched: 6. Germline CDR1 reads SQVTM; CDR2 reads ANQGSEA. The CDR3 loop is CSASTGGGTDTQYF. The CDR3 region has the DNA TGCAGCGCTAGTACAGGGGGCGGCACAGATACGCAGTATTTT.

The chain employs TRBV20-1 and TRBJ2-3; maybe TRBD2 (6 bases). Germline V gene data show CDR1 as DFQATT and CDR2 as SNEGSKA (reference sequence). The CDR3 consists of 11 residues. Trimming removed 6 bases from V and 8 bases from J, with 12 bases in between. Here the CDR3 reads CSAEWGVTQYF. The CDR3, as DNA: TGCAGTGCCGAGTGGGGGGTTACGCAGTATTTT.

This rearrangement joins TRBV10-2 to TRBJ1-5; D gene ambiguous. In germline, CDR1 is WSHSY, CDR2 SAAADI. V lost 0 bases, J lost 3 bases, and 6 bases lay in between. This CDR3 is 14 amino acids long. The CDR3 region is CASSESTLNQPQHF. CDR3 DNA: TGCGCCAGCAGTGAGTCGACGCTCAATCAGCCCCAGCATTTT.

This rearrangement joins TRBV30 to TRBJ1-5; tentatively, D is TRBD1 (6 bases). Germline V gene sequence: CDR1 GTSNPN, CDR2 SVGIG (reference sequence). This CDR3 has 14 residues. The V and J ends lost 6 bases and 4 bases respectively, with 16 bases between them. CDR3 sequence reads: CACQPGTQNQPQHF. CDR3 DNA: TGTGCCTGCCAACCCGGGACACAAAATCAGCCCCAGCATTTT. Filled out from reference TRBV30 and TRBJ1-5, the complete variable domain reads SQTIHQWPATLVQPVGSPLSLECTVEGTSNPNLYWYRQAAGRGLQLLFYSVGIGQISSEVPQNLSASRPQDRQFILSSKKLLLSDSGFYLCACQPGTQNQPQHFGDGTRLSIL.

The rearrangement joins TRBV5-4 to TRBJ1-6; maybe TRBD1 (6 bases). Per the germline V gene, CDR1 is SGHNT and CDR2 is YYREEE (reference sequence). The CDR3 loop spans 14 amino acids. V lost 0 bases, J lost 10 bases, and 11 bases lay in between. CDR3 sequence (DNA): TGTGCCAGCAGCTTGGGTCAGGGACAATCACCCCTCCACTTT. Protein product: CASSLGQGQSPLHF.

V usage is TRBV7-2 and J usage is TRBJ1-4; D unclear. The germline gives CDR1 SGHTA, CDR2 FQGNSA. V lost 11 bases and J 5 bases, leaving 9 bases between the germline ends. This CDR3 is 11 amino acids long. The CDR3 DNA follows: TGTGCCGGCGGAGTAAATGAAAAACTGTTTTTT. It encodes CAGGVNEKLFF.

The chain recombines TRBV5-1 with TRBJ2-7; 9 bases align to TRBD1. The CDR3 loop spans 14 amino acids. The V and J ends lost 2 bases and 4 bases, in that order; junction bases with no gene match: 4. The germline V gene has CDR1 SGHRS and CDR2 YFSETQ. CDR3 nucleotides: TGCGCCAGCAGCTTCGGGACAGGGCAATACGAGCAGTACTTC. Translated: CASSFGTGQYEQYF.

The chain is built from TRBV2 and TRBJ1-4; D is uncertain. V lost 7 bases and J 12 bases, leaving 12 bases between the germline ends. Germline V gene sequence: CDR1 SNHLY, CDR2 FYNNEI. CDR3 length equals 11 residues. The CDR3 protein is CASTSGWQLFF. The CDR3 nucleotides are TGTGCCAGCACTAGCGGGTGGCAACTGTTTTTT.

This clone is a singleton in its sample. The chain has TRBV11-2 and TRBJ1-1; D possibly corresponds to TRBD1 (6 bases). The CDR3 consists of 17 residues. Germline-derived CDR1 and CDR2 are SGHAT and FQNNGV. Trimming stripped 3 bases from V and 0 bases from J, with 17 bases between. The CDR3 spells CASSLSRGGLMNTEAFF. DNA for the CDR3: TGTGCCAGCAGCTTGAGCAGGGGAGGGCTCATGAACACTGAAGCTTTCTTT.